One and the same sample provided the 21 T cell receptor beta chains below, sequenced in a study of STAT5B mutations in CD4+ large granular lymphocyte leukemia. Assay: immunoSEQ multiplex PCR; the TCRdb copy retains only in-frame clones and omits some. The profile shows tens of thousands of clones, 74% of them singletons. Sequencing was carried out using CD4+ T cells from blood buffy coats. The receptors originated from a human donor in good health.

The chain couples TRBV27 to TRBJ2-7, with D uncertain. CDR3 size: 14 residues. Germline CDR1 reads MNHEY; CDR2 reads SMNVEV (reference sequence). V lost 5 bases, J lost 1 base, and 12 bases lay in between. CDR3 sequence (DNA): TGTGCCAGCAGTCCGGGTGCGGCTTCCTACGAGCAGTACTTC. Its protein product is CASSPGAASYEQYF.

The chain links TRBV28 to TRBJ1-3, with D uncertain. Germline assignment: CDR1 MDHEN and CDR2 SYDVKM. Deletions cut 6 bases from V and 2 bases from J, with 20 bases between. The CDR3 is 17 residues long. In nucleotides, the CDR3 is TGTGCCAGCAGCCCTCCCAGGCGTGGGGTAGCTGGAAACACCATATATTTT. Translated, it gives CASSPPRRGVAGNTIYF.

The rearrangement joins TRBV6-1 to TRBJ2-7; D gene unclear. The V gene's germline CDR1 is MNHNS and CDR2 SASEGT. Trimming removed 4 bases at V and 2 bases at J, with 9 bases between. The CDR3 spans 13 residues. The CDR3 coding sequence is TGTGCCAGCAGTGTAACCGGAACCTACGAGCAGTACGTC. Translation gives CASSVTGTYEQYV.

The genes are TRBV5-1 and TRBJ1-2, with a tentative D call TRBD1 (5 bases). Deletions cut 0 bases from V and 8 bases from J, with 14 bases between. In germline, CDR1 is SGHRS, CDR2 YFSETQ. The CDR3 sequence is 14 residues long. CDR3 nucleotides: TGCGCCAGCAGCTTGGCCGACAGAATTCAGGGCTACACCTTC. It translates to CASSLADRIQGYTF.

The count of this clone is one. V is TRBV10-2 and J is TRBJ2-2, with 11 bases aligning to TRBD1. The CDR3 spans 15 residues. V gave up 6 bases and J gave up 4 bases; unmatched junction bases: 4. Looked up from germline, CDR1 is WSHSY and CDR2 is SAAADI. The CDR3 here is CASRVGQGGTGELFF. DNA of the CDR3: TGCGCCAGCAGGGTGGGACAGGGGGGCACCGGGGAGCTGTTTTTT.

The chain employs TRBV7-3 and TRBJ2-2; 12 nucleotides line up with TRBD2. The CDR3 is 18 residues long. CDR1 is SGHTA, CDR2 FQGTGA, per germline. Germline trimming cut 4 bases from V and 5 bases from J; bases unmatched to any gene: 11. DNA for the CDR3: TGTGCCAGCAGCTCAAAGGGATCGACTAGCGGGAGAACCGGGGAGCTGTTTTTT. Translated, it gives CASSSKGSTSGRTGELFF.

The chain couples TRBV18 to TRBJ2-6; D possibly corresponds to TRBD2 (6 bases). Germline lookup yields CDR1 KGHSH and CDR2 LQKENI. Trimming took 3 bases from V and 6 from J, leaving 12 bases between them. This CDR3 has 15 amino acids. The CDR3 spells CASSPAGREANVLTF. CDR3 DNA: TGTGCCAGCTCACCGGCGGGGCGCGAGGCCAACGTCCTGACTTTC.

The CDR3 reads CSVGDRGKPQEQFF. The DNA for the CDR3 is TGCAGCGTTGGGGATCGTGGGAAGCCCCAAGAGCAGTTCTTC. This chain uses TRBV29-1 with TRBJ2-1; D gene ambiguous. The CDR3 has 14 amino acids. Trimming shortened V by 4 bases and J by 10 bases, and 20 bases separated the two germline ends. CDR1 and CDR2 (germline): SQVTM, ANQGSEA.

This rearrangement joins TRBV6-5 to TRBJ2-3; possible D gene TRBD2, 7 bases. The germline V and J ends were trimmed by 6 bases and 3 bases, with 13 bases remaining between them. The CDR3 has 14 residues. The germline V gene encodes CDR1 MNHEY and CDR2 SVGAGI. CDR3 region: CASSRGAITDTQYF. DNA of the CDR3: TGTGCCAGCAGCCGGGGGGCAATAACAGATACGCAGTATTTT.

The chain carries TRBV5-8 and TRBJ1-5, with D hard to call. Per germline, CDR1 SGHTS and CDR2 YDEGEE. The CDR3 totals 14 residues. V was clipped by 4 bases and J by 4 bases, with 12 bases between them. CDR3 region: CASSAPGRNQPQHF. For the CDR3, the DNA is TGTGCCAGCAGCGCCCCCGGACGAAATCAGCCCCAGCATTTT.

The chain recombines TRBV7-2 with TRBJ2-5; no definite D call. V was pared by 2 bases and J by 5 bases, with 12 bases between. The CDR3 length is 14 residues. Germline V gene sequence: CDR1 SGHTA, CDR2 FQGNSA. In DNA form, the CDR3 reads TGTGCCAGCAGCTTATTGGGCGGCGGTGAGACCCAGTACTTC. Its protein is CASSLLGGGETQYF.

This rearrangement joins TRBV7-2 to TRBJ2-4; TRBD2 might be the D (6 bases). The V gene's germline CDR1 is SGHTA and CDR2 FQGNSA. The V end lost 1 base, the J end lost 5 bases, and 15 bases lay between the germline ends. This CDR3 is built from 16 residues. The CDR3 region is CASSLVFVAVQNIQYF. The CDR3 region has the DNA TGTGCCAGCAGCTTAGTTTTTGTAGCGGTACAAAACATTCAGTACTTC.

CDR3 in amino acids: CATSSEGTLFEKLFF. In nucleotides, the CDR3 is TGTGCCACCAGCAGTGAGGGGACCCTTTTTGAAAAACTGTTTTTT. The gene calls are TRBV15 and TRBJ1-4; tentatively, D is TRBD1 (5 bases). This CDR3 comprises 15 residues. Per the germline V gene, CDR1 is LNHNV and CDR2 is YYDKDF (reference sequence). Trimming shortened V by 3 bases and J by 7 bases, and 15 bases separated the two germline ends.

The chain carries TRBV5-1 and TRBJ2-5; D gene ambiguous. The length of the CDR3 is 13 residues. With 2 bases removed from V and 0 bases from J, the gap between germline ends came to 5 bases. Germline assignment: CDR1 SGHRS and CDR2 YFSETQ. As DNA, the CDR3 is TGCGCCAGCAGCTTCACATACCAAGAGACCCAGTACTTC. This codes for CASSFTYQETQYF. Drawing the rest from reference TRBV5-1 and TRBJ2-5, the complete variable domain is KAGVTQTPRYLIKTRGQQVTLSCSPISGHRSVSWYQQTPGQGLQFLFEYFSETQRNKGNFPGRFSGRQFSNSRSEMNVSTLELGDSALYLCASSFTYQETQYFGPGTRLLVL.

CDR3 region: CASSTQTGGILNQPQHF. The CDR3 DNA reads TGTGCCAGCAGCACCCAGACAGGGGGGATCCTTAATCAGCCCCAGCATTTT. The chain uses TRBV7-3 and TRBJ1-5; 9 bases align to TRBD1. The germline V gene has CDR1 SGHTA and CDR2 FQGTGA. CDR3 length: 17 residues. J was trimmed by 4 bases and V by 5 bases; bases with no gene match: 12.

This clone showed up just once. The rearrangement links TRBV7-9 to TRBJ2-1; maybe TRBD2 (5 bases). The CDR3 is 14 residues long. Trimming left V 4 bases short and J 7 bases short, with 14 bases between. Germline values: CDR1 SEHNR, CDR2 FQNEAQ (reference sequence). CDR3 coding DNA: TGTGCCAGCAGCTCCAGGACTGACTTTAATGAGCAGTTCTTC. It encodes CASSSRTDFNEQFF. The complete variable domain, with remaining parts taken from reference TRBV7-9 and TRBJ2-1, reads DTGVSQNPRHKITKRGQNVTFRCDPISEHNRLYWYRQTLGQGPEFLTYFQNEAQLEKSRLLSDRFSAERPKGSFSTLEIQRTEQGDSAMYLCASSSRTDFNEQFFGPGTRLTVL.

V is TRBV19 and J is TRBJ1-5; TRBD1 agrees at 11 bases. This CDR3 contains 14 residues. Germline values: CDR1 LNHDA, CDR2 SQIVND (reference sequence). Trimming removed 7 bases from V and 6 bases from J; junction bases left unmatched: 5. CDR3 protein: CASTGTGGRQPQHF. The CDR3 region has the DNA TGTGCCAGTACCGGGACAGGGGGGCGTCAGCCCCAGCATTTT. The full variable domain, rest sourced from reference TRBV19 and TRBJ1-5, is DGGITQSPKYLFRKEGQNVTLSCEQNLNHDAMYWYRQDPGQGLRLIYYSQIVNDFQKGDIAEGYSVSREKKESFPLTVTSAQKNPTAFYLCASTGTGGRQPQHFGDGTRLSIL.

This clone has just a few counts. This sequence joins TRBV6-6 and TRBJ1-4, with D uncertain. This CDR3 is built from 11 residues. CDR1 and CDR2 (germline): MNHNY, SVGAGI (reference sequence). Deletions cut 6 bases from V and 7 bases from J, with 6 bases between. The CDR3 nucleotides are TGTGCCAGCAGCTACACTGAAAAACTGTTTTTT. Its translation: CASSYTEKLFF.

The chain couples TRBV10-3 to TRBJ2-5, with a tentative D call TRBD1 (6 bases). CDR1 and CDR2 from the germline V gene are ENHRY and SYGVKD. This CDR3 has 13 amino acids. V was clipped by 10 bases and J by 0 bases, with 12 bases between them. CDR3 sequence (DNA): TGTGCCACCGTCCCAGGGGACCAAGAGACCCAGTACTTC. This encodes CATVPGDQETQYF.

The genes are TRBV10-1 and TRBJ2-1, with 7 bases matching TRBD2. V lost 6 bases, J lost 4 bases, and 9 bases stayed unmatched. The CDR3 totals 15 residues. The germline V gene has CDR1 WNHNN and CDR2 SYGVQD (reference sequence). This chain's CDR3 is CASSPRRGTYNEQFF. The CDR3 DNA reads as TGCGCCAGCAGCCCCCGGCGGGGGACGTACAATGAGCAGTTCTTC.

The chain uses TRBV19 and TRBJ1-1; perhaps TRBD1 as D (5 bases). Looked up from germline, CDR1 is LNHDA and CDR2 is SQIVND (reference sequence). The CDR3 runs 15 residues. The germline V and J ends were trimmed by 3 bases and 3 bases, with 14 bases remaining between them. CDR3 sequence: CASSIMTRGDTEAFF. The CDR3, as DNA: TGTGCCAGTAGTATTATGACACGAGGGGACACTGAAGCTTTCTTT.